Listed below are T cell receptor beta chains from one sample, sequenced in a study of cytomegalovirus exposure and HLA in healthy donors. Using immunoSEQ multiplex PCR, the repertoire was profiled, and TCRdb retains in-frame clones only, with some absent. Of about 260,000 clones detected, about 66% appear once; the ten largest clones hold 2% to 2.5%. The sample taken for sequencing was PBMCs. The receptors shown here come from a female donor in good health and CMV-seronegative. The CDR3 runs from the conserved cysteine through the conserved F or W. Fields, in order: D gene, V gene, J gene, clone size, CDR3 protein, CDR3 DNA. A D gene is named only where the DNA matches it firmly. Only some rows state a clone size, as once, few, many or a class for expanded clones.

d_gene: TRBD2; v_gene: TRBV5-1; j_gene: TRBJ2-3; abundance: NA; CDR3aa: CASSLAGGWTDTQYF; CDR3nt: TGCGCCAGCAGCCTAGCGGGAGGGTGGACAGATACGCAGTATTTT
d_gene: NA; v_gene: TRBV6-1; j_gene: TRBJ2-5; abundance: NA; CDR3aa: CASSGFQGTGETQYF; CDR3nt: TGTGCCAGCAGCGGATTCCAGGGGACGGGGGAGACCCAGTACTTC
d_gene: NA; v_gene: TRBV18; j_gene: TRBJ2-2; abundance: NA; CDR3aa: CASSPSQNTGELFF; CDR3nt: TGTGCCAGCTCACCAAGCCAAAACACCGGGGAGCTGTTTTTT
d_gene: TRBD1; v_gene: TRBV28; j_gene: TRBJ2-7; abundance: NA; CDR3aa: CASSNRGLLYEQYF; CDR3nt: TGTGCCAGCAGTAACAGGGGGCTTCTCTACGAGCAGTACTTC
d_gene: TRBD2; v_gene: TRBV27; j_gene: TRBJ2-2; abundance: NA; CDR3aa: CASSFSFGLATTGELFF; CDR3nt: TGTGCCAGCAGTTTCTCATTCGGACTAGCGACGACCGGGGAGCTGTTTTTT
d_gene: TRBD1; v_gene: TRBV2; j_gene: TRBJ1-2; abundance: NA; CDR3aa: CASRTDRARYGYTF; CDR3nt: TGTGCCAGCAGAACCGACAGGGCTCGCTATGGCTACACCTTC
d_gene: NA; v_gene: TRBV28; j_gene: TRBJ2-7; abundance: NA; CDR3aa: CASRAGSELGQYF; CDR3nt: TGTGCCAGCAGGGCTGGGTCCGAGCTAGGGCAGTACTTC
d_gene: TRBD2; v_gene: TRBV7-9; j_gene: TRBJ2-5; abundance: NA; CDR3aa: CASSPSGGQETQYF; CDR3nt: TGTGCCAGCAGCCCGTCGGGGGGGCAGGAGACCCAGTACTTC
d_gene: NA; v_gene: TRBV6-6; j_gene: TRBJ1-2; abundance: NA; CDR3aa: CASSYAGGGGDGYTF; CDR3nt: TGTGCCAGCAGTTACGCCGGGGGGGGAGGCGATGGCTACACCTTC
d_gene: TRBD2; v_gene: TRBV4-1; j_gene: TRBJ2-1; abundance: NA; CDR3aa: CASSQAPASGSLNEQFF; CDR3nt: TGCGCCAGCAGCCAAGCCCCAGCCAGCGGGAGCCTCAATGAGCAGTTCTTC
d_gene: TRBD2; v_gene: TRBV4-1; j_gene: TRBJ2-7; abundance: NA; CDR3aa: CASSQAGTSGSYEQYF; CDR3nt: TGCGCCAGCAGCCAAGCCGGGACTAGCGGCTCCTACGAGCAGTACTTC
d_gene: NA; v_gene: TRBV7-9; j_gene: TRBJ1-1; abundance: few; CDR3aa: CSSSLNSVGFRGTEAFF; CDR3nt: TGTTCCAGCAGCTTAAATTCCGTGGGATTCAGGGGCACTGAAGCTTTCTTT
d_gene: TRBD1; v_gene: TRBV18; j_gene: TRBJ1-2; abundance: NA; CDR3aa: CASSPPGQGVYGYTF; CDR3nt: TGTGCCAGCTCACCACCGGGACAGGGAGTCTATGGCTACACCTTC
d_gene: NA; v_gene: TRBV19; j_gene: TRBJ1-1; abundance: NA; CDR3aa: CASSNIQGIDTEAFF; CDR3nt: TGTGCCAGTAGTAACATACAGGGAATCGACACTGAAGCTTTCTTT
d_gene: TRBD1; v_gene: TRBV5-1; j_gene: TRBJ1-1; abundance: NA; CDR3aa: CASSSGQGNTEAFF; CDR3nt: TGCGCCAGCAGCTCAGGACAGGGGAACACTGAAGCTTTCTTT
d_gene: TRBD2; v_gene: TRBV11-2; j_gene: TRBJ2-7; abundance: NA; CDR3aa: CASSFVTSGTYEQYF; CDR3nt: TGTGCCAGCAGCTTTGTGACTAGCGGGACGTACGAGCAGTACTTC
d_gene: NA; v_gene: TRBV9; j_gene: TRBJ2-1; abundance: NA; CDR3aa: CASSVRDSSYNEQFF; CDR3nt: TGTGCCAGCAGCGTCAGGGATTCCTCCTACAATGAGCAGTTCTTC
d_gene: TRBD1; v_gene: TRBV2; j_gene: TRBJ1-2; abundance: NA; CDR3aa: CASSGGTGGAGYTF; CDR3nt: TGTGCCAGCAGTGGTGGGACAGGGGGAGCAGGCTACACCTTC
d_gene: NA; v_gene: TRBV7-2; j_gene: TRBJ2-1; abundance: NA; CDR3aa: CASSLAPGVAYQRTNNEQFF; CDR3nt: TGTGCCAGCAGCTTAGCGCCAGGGGTCGCCTACCAGCGAACGAACAATGAGCAGTTCTTC
d_gene: NA; v_gene: TRBV15; j_gene: TRBJ2-3; abundance: NA; CDR3aa: CATSTWGGMEDTQYF; CDR3nt: TGTGCCACCAGCACCTGGGGCGGGATGGAAGATACGCAGTATTTT
d_gene: TRBD2; v_gene: TRBV7-2; j_gene: TRBJ2-1; abundance: NA; CDR3aa: CASSLLTSGMNEQFF; CDR3nt: TGTGCCAGCAGCTTATTAACTAGCGGGATGAATGAGCAGTTCTTC
d_gene: NA; v_gene: TRBV2; j_gene: TRBJ1-2; abundance: NA; CDR3aa: CASMETVVGYTF; CDR3nt: TGTGCCAGCATGGAGACGGTGGTCGGCTACACCTTC